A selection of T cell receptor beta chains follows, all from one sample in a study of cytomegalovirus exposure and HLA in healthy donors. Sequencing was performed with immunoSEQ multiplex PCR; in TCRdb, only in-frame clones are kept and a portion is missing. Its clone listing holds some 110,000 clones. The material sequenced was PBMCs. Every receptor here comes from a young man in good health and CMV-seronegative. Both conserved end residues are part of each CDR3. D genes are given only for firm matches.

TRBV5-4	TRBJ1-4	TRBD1	TGTGCCAGCAGCCGAGGACAGGGTGAGACTAATGAAAAACTGTTTTTT	CASSRGQGETNEKLFF
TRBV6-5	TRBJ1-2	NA	TGTGCCAGCAGTTACTCGGGGGGAAACTATGGCTACACCTTC	CASSYSGGNYGYTF
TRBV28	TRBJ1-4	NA	TGTGCCAGCAGCCTTTCCAGAACAACTAATGAAAAACTGTTTTTT	CASSLSRTTNEKLFF
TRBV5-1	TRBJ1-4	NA	TGCGCCAGCAGCTACACAACTAATGAAAAACTGTTTTTT	CASSYTTNEKLFF
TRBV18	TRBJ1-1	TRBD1	TGTGCCAGCTCACCAGTCCCGGGACAGGGGGCGCGGGCTGAAGCTTTCTTT	CASSPVPGQGARAEAFF
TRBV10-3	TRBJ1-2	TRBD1	TGTGCCATCAGTGAACAGGGGCCCTACGGTGGCTACACCTTC	CAISEQGPYGGYTF
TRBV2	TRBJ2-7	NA	TGTGCCAGCAGCGCCGACACAGGGGAGCAGTACTTC	CASSADTGEQYF
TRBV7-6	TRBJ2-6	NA	TGTGCCAGCAGCCCACGTAGCTCTGGGGCCAACGTCCTGACTTTC	CASSPRSSGANVLTF
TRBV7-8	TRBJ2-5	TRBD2	TGTGCCAGCAGCTTTATGGTAGCGGGGGGCCAAGAGACCCAGTACTTC	CASSFMVAGGQETQYF
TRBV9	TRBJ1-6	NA	TGTGCCAGCAGCCCCCAACCACTAAGCTCCTATAATTCACCCCTCCACTTT	CASSPQPLSSYNSPLHF
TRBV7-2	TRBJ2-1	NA	TGTGCCAGCAGCTTTGGTACGGAGGATGAGCAGTTCTTC	CASSFGTEDEQFF
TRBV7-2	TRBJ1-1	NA	TGTGCCAGCGGTCGAGGACAGATGAACACTGAAGCTTTCTTT	CASGRGQMNTEAFF
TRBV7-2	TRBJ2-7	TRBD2	TGTGCCAGCTTAGGAGCTAGCGGGGGCCAGGGATACGAGCAGTACTTC	CASLGASGGQGYEQYF
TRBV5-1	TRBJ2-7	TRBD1	TGCGCCAGCAGCTGGGGACAGGGGGGAGGAATACAGCAGTACTTC	CASSWGQGGGIQQYF
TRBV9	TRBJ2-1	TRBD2	TGTGCCAGCAGCGTAGGGACTAGCGGCTACAATGAGCAATTCTTC	CASSVGTSGYNEQFF
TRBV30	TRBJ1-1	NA	TGTGCCTGGAATCAACTGCAGGGGCCTGAAGCTTTCTTT	CAWNQLQGPEAFF
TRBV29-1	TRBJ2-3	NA	TGCAGCGTTGAAGATCGTGGGATAGCGGACACAGATACGCAGTATTTT	CSVEDRGIADTDTQYF
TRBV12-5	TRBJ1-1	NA	TGTGCTAGTGGTCAGGACACCTCACGAACTGAAGCTTTCTTT	CASGQDTSRTEAFF
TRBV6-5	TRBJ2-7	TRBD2	TGTGCCAGCAGGTCGACTAGCGGGGGGACCTACGAGCAGTACTTC	CASRSTSGGTYEQYF
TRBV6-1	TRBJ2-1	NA	TGTGCCAGCAGGGAATTGGGGGGGCCGCGGAGTAATGAGCAGTTCTTC	CASRELGGPRSNEQFF
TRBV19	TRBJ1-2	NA	TGTGCCAGTAGTATAGACCAGACAGAACCCTATGGCTACACCTTC	CASSIDQTEPYGYTF